Reported below is one TCR beta chain. These data are taken from a study of identical twins. MiXCR, applied by TCRdb to the 5' RACE reads, yields one record per CDR3 protein. This sample has about 210,000 distinct CDR3 sequences; around 10% occur once, and the top ten carry 5.1%. CDR1 and CDR2 (germline): ENHRY, SYGVKD. The length of the CDR3 is 15 residues. Trimming took 2 bases from V and 5 from J; bases not matched to a gene: 5. The clonotype originates from a woman aged 18-29 years in good health. The sample consisted of memory (CD45RO+) T cells sorted from blood. The chain carries TRBV10-3 and TRBJ2-1, with 8 bases fitting TRBD1. Here the CDR3 reads CAISETATGDNEQFF. CDR3 sequence (DNA): TGTGCCATCAGTGAGACCGCGACAGGGGACAATGAGCAGTTCTTC.